This is a list of T cell receptor beta chains from one sample in a study of cytomegalovirus exposure and HLA in healthy donors. TCRdb keeps only in-frame clones here, not all; method: immunoSEQ multiplex PCR. The repertoire holds about 150,000 clones, with over 70% as singletons. The sample was PBMCs. Receptors originate from a man aged 50 or older in good health and CMV-seropositive. Both conserved end residues are part of each CDR3. D genes are given only for firm matches. Size values are once, few and many counts, or a class for expanded clones, and some rows have none.

v_gene: TRBV5-6; j_gene: TRBJ2-2; d_gene: TRBD2; abundance: .; CDR3aa: CASSFGLAGVQTGELFF; CDR3nt: TGTGCCAGCAGCTTCGGACTAGCGGGAGTTCAGACCGGGGAGCTGTTTTTT
v_gene: TRBV6-5; j_gene: TRBJ1-5; d_gene: TRBD1; abundance: .; CDR3aa: CASSPSGGRSPQHF; CDR3nt: TGTGCCAGCAGCCCTTCAGGGGGGCGGTCGCCCCAGCATTTT
v_gene: TRBV15; j_gene: TRBJ2-5; d_gene: TRBD2; abundance: .; CDR3aa: CATSIETSVETQYF; CDR3nt: TGTGCCACCAGCATTGAGACTAGCGTAGAGACCCAGTACTTC
v_gene: TRBV7-9; j_gene: TRBJ2-1; d_gene: .; abundance: .; CDR3aa: CASSPTEIENEQFF; CDR3nt: TGTGCCAGCAGTCCTACTGAAATAGAAAATGAGCAGTTCTTC
v_gene: TRBV7-2; j_gene: TRBJ1-3; d_gene: TRBD1; abundance: .; CDR3aa: CASSSQGGSGNTIYF; CDR3nt: TGTGCCAGCAGCTCCCAGGGGGGCTCTGGAAACACCATATATTTT
v_gene: TRBV30; j_gene: TRBJ2-5; d_gene: .; abundance: .; CDR3aa: CAWRALAFQETQYF; CDR3nt: TGTGCCTGGAGGGCGCTAGCGTTCCAAGAGACCCAGTACTTC
v_gene: TRBV10-3; j_gene: TRBJ1-5; d_gene: .; abundance: .; CDR3aa: CAKQGRSNQPQHF; CDR3nt: TGTGCCAAACAGGGACGTAGCAATCAGCCCCAGCATTTT
v_gene: TRBV27; j_gene: TRBJ2-1; d_gene: TRBD2; abundance: .; CDR3aa: CASSWAGGFYNEQFF; CDR3nt: TGTGCCAGCAGTTGGGCCGGGGGGTTCTACAATGAGCAGTTCTTC
v_gene: TRBV28; j_gene: TRBJ2-7; d_gene: TRBD1; abundance: .; CDR3aa: CASSLLQGAYEQYF; CDR3nt: TGTGCCAGCAGTTTATTACAGGGGGCCTACGAGCAGTACTTC
v_gene: TRBV7-9; j_gene: TRBJ1-2; d_gene: .; abundance: .; CDR3aa: CASSLLQGLNYGYTF; CDR3nt: TGTGCCAGCAGCTTGTTGCAGGGACTTAACTATGGCTACACCTTC
v_gene: TRBV27; j_gene: TRBJ1-2; d_gene: TRBD1; abundance: .; CDR3aa: CASSTRQGSYTF; CDR3nt: TGTGCCAGCAGTACGAGACAGGGTAGCTACACCTTC
v_gene: TRBV19; j_gene: TRBJ1-2; d_gene: TRBD1; abundance: .; CDR3aa: CASSVDRDFNYGYTF; CDR3nt: TGTGCCAGTAGTGTCGACAGGGATTTCAACTATGGCTACACCTTC
v_gene: TRBV4-3; j_gene: TRBJ2-1; d_gene: .; abundance: .; CDR3aa: CASSQEVRHEQFF; CDR3nt: TGCGCCAGCAGCCAAGAGGTGAGGCATGAGCAGTTCTTC
v_gene: TRBV4-1; j_gene: TRBJ1-6; d_gene: .; abundance: .; CDR3aa: CASSQDDAGSPLHF; CDR3nt: TGCGCCAGCAGCCAAGATGACGCGGGCTCACCCCTCCACTTT
v_gene: TRBV5-1; j_gene: TRBJ1-1; d_gene: TRBD1; abundance: .; CDR3aa: CASSLETGVTEAFF; CDR3nt: TGCGCCAGCAGCCTCGAAACAGGGGTCACTGAAGCTTTCTTT
v_gene: TRBV5-1; j_gene: TRBJ2-5; d_gene: TRBD2; abundance: .; CDR3aa: CASSRLAAFQETQYF; CDR3nt: TGCGCCAGCAGCCGACTAGCGGCCTTCCAAGAGACCCAGTACTTC
v_gene: TRBV19; j_gene: TRBJ1-4; d_gene: .; abundance: .; CDR3aa: CASSIGPGPEKLFF; CDR3nt: TGTGCCAGTAGTATCGGGCCAGGGCCAGAAAAACTGTTTTTT
v_gene: TRBV30; j_gene: TRBJ2-5; d_gene: TRBD2; abundance: .; CDR3aa: CAWSVAGGLETQYF; CDR3nt: TGTGCCTGGAGTGTAGCGGGAGGGCTGGAGACCCAGTACTTC
v_gene: TRBV4-2; j_gene: TRBJ2-5; d_gene: .; abundance: .; CDR3aa: CASSQDVRPLQETQYF; CDR3nt: TGTGCCAGCAGCCAAGATGTGCGTCCTCTCCAAGAGACCCAGTACTTC
v_gene: TRBV7-3; j_gene: TRBJ2-1; d_gene: TRBD2; abundance: .; CDR3aa: CASSPRGGGWNEQFF; CDR3nt: TGTGCCAGCAGCCCCAGAGGCGGGGGGTGGAATGAGCAGTTCTTC
v_gene: TRBV5-4; j_gene: TRBJ2-7; d_gene: TRBD1; abundance: .; CDR3aa: CASSSSGGLYEQYF; CDR3nt: TGTGCCAGCAGCTCGTCAGGGGGCCTCTACGAGCAGTACTTC
v_gene: TRBV6-6; j_gene: TRBJ1-1; d_gene: .; abundance: once; CDR3aa: CASSYSSLTEAFF; CDR3nt: TGTGCCAGCAGTTACTCCTCTCTGACTGAAGCTTTCTTT
v_gene: TRBV5-1; j_gene: TRBJ1-1; d_gene: .; abundance: .; CDR3aa: CASSLLGGDTEAFF; CDR3nt: TGCGCCAGCAGCCTGTTGGGGGGAGACACTGAAGCTTTCTTT
v_gene: TRBV27; j_gene: TRBJ2-6; d_gene: .; abundance: .; CDR3aa: CASSPLTGANVLTF; CDR3nt: TGTGCCAGCAGTCCCTTAACTGGGGCCAACGTCCTGACTTTC
v_gene: TRBV29-1; j_gene: TRBJ1-3; d_gene: TRBD1; abundance: once; CDR3aa: CSVADRGSGNTIYF; CDR3nt: TGCAGCGTTGCGGACAGGGGGAGTGGAAACACCATATATTTT
v_gene: TRBV7-2; j_gene: TRBJ2-3; d_gene: TRBD2; abundance: .; CDR3aa: CASSLVSGSSDTQYF; CDR3nt: TGTGCCAGCAGCTTAGTTAGCGGGAGCTCAGATACGCAGTATTTT
v_gene: TRBV18; j_gene: TRBJ1-1; d_gene: .; abundance: .; CDR3aa: CASSPTLNTEAFF; CDR3nt: TGTGCCAGCTCACCAACATTAAACACTGAAGCTTTCTTT
v_gene: TRBV11-2; j_gene: TRBJ2-7; d_gene: TRBD1; abundance: .; CDR3aa: CASSRTPTGGTYEQYF; CDR3nt: TGTGCCAGCAGCCGCACCCCGACAGGGGGAACCTACGAGCAGTACTTC
v_gene: TRBV6-5; j_gene: TRBJ2-5; d_gene: .; abundance: .; CDR3aa: CASSYSSLSAQYF; CDR3nt: TGTGCCAGCAGTTACTCGAGTTTGTCCGCCCAGTACTTC
v_gene: TRBV18; j_gene: TRBJ1-3; d_gene: .; abundance: .; CDR3aa: CASSGSGGNTIYF; CDR3nt: TGTGCCAGCTCAGGAAGCGGTGGAAACACCATATATTTT
v_gene: TRBV4-1; j_gene: TRBJ1-1; d_gene: .; abundance: .; CDR3aa: CASSQGRGGTVNTEAFF; CDR3nt: TGCGCCAGCAGCCAAGGGAGGGGGGGCACAGTGAACACTGAAGCTTTCTTT
v_gene: TRBV5-1; j_gene: TRBJ2-2; d_gene: .; abundance: .; CDR3aa: CASCPGSNTGELFF; CDR3nt: TGCGCCAGCTGTCCGGGTTCTAACACCGGGGAGCTGTTTTTT
v_gene: TRBV5-1; j_gene: TRBJ2-1; d_gene: TRBD2; abundance: few; CDR3aa: CASSLVAGDYNEQFF; CDR3nt: TGCGCCAGCAGCTTGGTAGCGGGAGACTACAATGAGCAGTTCTTC
v_gene: TRBV9; j_gene: TRBJ2-3; d_gene: TRBD2; abundance: .; CDR3aa: CASSVVGRGVTDTQYF; CDR3nt: TGTGCCAGCAGCGTGGTAGGGCGGGGGGTTACAGATACGCAGTATTTT
v_gene: TRBV5-1; j_gene: TRBJ2-1; d_gene: TRBD2; abundance: few; CDR3aa: CASSLELAAYNEQFF; CDR3nt: TGCGCCAGCAGCTTGGAACTAGCGGCGTACAATGAGCAGTTCTTC
v_gene: TRBV25-1; j_gene: TRBJ1-2; d_gene: TRBD1; abundance: .; CDR3aa: CASSPGTGASGYTF; CDR3nt: TGTGCCAGCAGTCCCGGGACAGGGGCGTCTGGCTACACCTTC
v_gene: TRBV4-3; j_gene: TRBJ2-3; d_gene: .; abundance: .; CDR3aa: CASSQGTGDTDTQYF; CDR3nt: TGCGCCAGCAGCCAAGGTACAGGTGACACAGATACGCAGTATTTT